Following are 4 T cell receptor beta chains from one sample sequenced in a study of blood T cell repertoires in COVID-19. The repertoire was sequenced with immunoSEQ multiplex PCR; TCRdb's copy has only in-frame clones and lacks some. There are some 370,000 clones in the sample; roughly 90% occur only once, and 0.95% to 1.5% lies in the top ten. Sequencing was done on a sample of peripheral blood. The source of these receptors is a man aged 40-55 years with acute or convalescent COVID-19.

The chain employs TRBV9 and TRBJ2-1; the match to TRBD1 covers 7 bases. V shed 3 bases, J shed 4 bases, and the junction held 10 bases outside the gene matches. Germline lookup yields CDR1 SGDLS and CDR2 YYNGEE. This CDR3 comprises 16 residues. CDR3 DNA: TGTGCCAGCAGCGACAGCCCGGGACAGAGGTACAATGAGCAGTTCTTC. Amino acid sequence: CASSDSPGQRYNEQFF.

The count of this clone is one. J is TRBJ2-3 and V is TRBV5-4, with TRBD2 matching 10 bases. The CDR3 sequence is 15 residues long. Trimming took 1 base from V and 3 from J; bases not matched to a gene: 2. CDR1 SGHNT and CDR2 YYREEE come from the germline V gene (reference sequence). CDR3 DNA: TGTGCCAGCAGCTTGTATAGCGGGGGGACAGATACGCAGTATTTT. Translation gives CASSLYSGGTDTQYF.

This clone was seen only once. The chain joins TRBV24-1 to TRBJ1-2; no definite D call. Trimming pared 2 bases from V and 2 bases from J, leaving 11 bases between. CDR1 and CDR2 (germline): KGHDR, SFDVKD. The CDR3 has 15 residues. The DNA of the CDR3 is TGTGCCACCAGTGATTCCGGACTGCCGAACTATGGCTACACCTTC. Translated, it gives CATSDSGLPNYGYTF.

In its sample, this clone was seen once. The chain has TRBV6-5 and TRBJ1-1; no clear D. The CDR3 extends over 15 amino acids. Per germline, CDR1 MNHEY and CDR2 SVGAGI. Between the trimmed V and J ends, which lost 4 bases and 11 bases, there was a span of 23 bases. DNA of the CDR3: TGTGCCAGCAGTTCCGAAGCGGGAGAACGAGGTAGGGCTTTCTTT. It translates to CASSSEAGERGRAFF.